This T cell receptor beta chain was obtained from a study of early T cells in non-severe SARS-CoV-2 infection. Whole-study context: Sequencing targeted bulk RNA from unsorted whole blood, leaving chains unpaired. Study observations and caveats: VDJdb matching favored anti-spike CD8 responses, missing private and CD4 specificities.

Molecules of cDNA were individually given unique molecular identifiers that were attached to them. MiXCR was run by TCRdb on the 5' RACE reads, yielding one entry per CDR3 protein. The sample holds 50,000 to 65,000 distinct CDR3 sequences, 12% seen once. Notes on this clonotype: Antigen specificity is unknown.

The CDR3 covers 12 residues. The germline gives CDR1 MNHEY, CDR2 SVGEGT. Trimming pared 10 bases from V and 6 bases from J, leaving 16 bases between. Sequences were obtained from whole blood. The source is an adult who was a healthcare worker with PCR-confirmed SARS-CoV-2 infection or an uninfected control (not recorded which). The chain carries TRBV6-2 or TRBV6-3 and TRBJ2-7; D might be TRBD1 or TRBD2, each matching 5 bases. Here the CDR3 DNA reads TGTGCCACCCGGGACGGGCTAGGCGAGCAGTACTTC. This sequence encodes CATRDGLGEQYF.